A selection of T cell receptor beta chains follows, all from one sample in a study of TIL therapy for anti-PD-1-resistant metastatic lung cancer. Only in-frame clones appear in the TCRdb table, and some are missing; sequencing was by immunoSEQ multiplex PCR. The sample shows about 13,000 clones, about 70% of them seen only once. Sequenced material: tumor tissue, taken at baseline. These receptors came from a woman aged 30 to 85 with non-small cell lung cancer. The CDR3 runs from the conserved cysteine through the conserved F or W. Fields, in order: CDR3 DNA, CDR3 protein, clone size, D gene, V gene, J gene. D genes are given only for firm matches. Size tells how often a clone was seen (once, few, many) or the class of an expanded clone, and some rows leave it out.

CDR3nt: TGTGCCAGCAGCTTGGGGGTTCGGACCACTGAAGCTTTCTTT; CDR3aa: CASSLGVRTTEAFF; abundance: -; d_gene: -; v_gene: TRBV5-8; j_gene: TRBJ1-1
CDR3nt: TGTGCCAGCAGCGAGGGGACAGGGTCCTACAATGAGCAGTTCTTC; CDR3aa: CASSEGTGSYNEQFF; abundance: -; d_gene: TRBD1; v_gene: TRBV11-2; j_gene: TRBJ2-1
CDR3nt: TGTGCCAGCAGCTTAGATCGCGGGATATCACCCCTCCACTTT; CDR3aa: CASSLDRGISPLHF; abundance: -; d_gene: -; v_gene: TRBV11-2; j_gene: TRBJ1-6
CDR3nt: TGTGCCAGCAGTTTACAGGGGGGCTATGGCTACACCTTC; CDR3aa: CASSLQGGYGYTF; abundance: -; d_gene: TRBD1; v_gene: TRBV6-1; j_gene: TRBJ1-2
CDR3nt: TGTGCCAGCAGCTTTTGGGGGGTGAATGAAAAACTGTTTTTT; CDR3aa: CASSFWGVNEKLFF; abundance: medium-sized; d_gene: -; v_gene: TRBV7-8; j_gene: TRBJ1-4
CDR3nt: TGTGCCAGCAGTTTGGGCGGAGCCTACAATGAGCAGTTCTTC; CDR3aa: CASSLGGAYNEQFF; abundance: -; d_gene: -; v_gene: TRBV28; j_gene: TRBJ2-1
CDR3nt: TGTGCCAGCAGCTTATTGGGGGGTGAATATAGCAATCAGCCCCAGCATTTT; CDR3aa: CASSLLGGEYSNQPQHF; abundance: -; d_gene: -; v_gene: TRBV5-6; j_gene: TRBJ1-5
CDR3nt: TGCGCCAGCAGGTTAGGGGGCGCCAACTATGGCTACACCTTC; CDR3aa: CASRLGGANYGYTF; abundance: -; d_gene: TRBD1; v_gene: TRBV5-1; j_gene: TRBJ1-2
CDR3nt: TGTGCCAGCTCGGTAGCATCCGGGGAGCTGTTTTTT; CDR3aa: CASSVASGELFF; abundance: -; d_gene: -; v_gene: TRBV18; j_gene: TRBJ2-2
CDR3nt: TGCAGCGTCCTCCTGGGTGAAGAGACCCAGTACTTC; CDR3aa: CSVLLGEETQYF; abundance: -; d_gene: -; v_gene: TRBV29-1; j_gene: TRBJ2-5
CDR3nt: TGTGCCAGCAGTTGGACTAACTATGGCTACACCTTC; CDR3aa: CASSWTNYGYTF; abundance: -; d_gene: -; v_gene: TRBV28; j_gene: TRBJ1-2
CDR3nt: TGTGCCAGCTCACCGACTAGCGGGGACGCTAGCACAGATACGCAGTATTTT; CDR3aa: CASSPTSGDASTDTQYF; abundance: once; d_gene: TRBD2; v_gene: TRBV18; j_gene: TRBJ2-3
CDR3nt: TGTGCCAGCAGGTCGGGGGCGCATGAAAAACTGTTTTTT; CDR3aa: CASRSGAHEKLFF; abundance: once; d_gene: -; v_gene: TRBV27; j_gene: TRBJ1-4
CDR3nt: TGTGCCAGCAGGTCCCCGGGACTAGCGGGAGGACGAGAGTACTTC; CDR3aa: CASRSPGLAGGREYF; abundance: -; d_gene: TRBD2; v_gene: TRBV7-3; j_gene: TRBJ2-7
CDR3nt: TGCGCCAGCAGCCCCTATCAGGTTGCAGGGCTCGGGTCACCCCTCCACTTT; CDR3aa: CASSPYQVAGLGSPLHF; abundance: -; d_gene: -; v_gene: TRBV5-1; j_gene: TRBJ1-6
CDR3nt: TGCGCCAGCAGCCTCGTCCAGGTGGGTGCAGATACGCAGTATTTT; CDR3aa: CASSLVQVGADTQYF; abundance: -; d_gene: -; v_gene: TRBV5-1; j_gene: TRBJ2-3
CDR3nt: TGTGCCAGTAGTAACGAGGGTTCACCCCTCCACTTT; CDR3aa: CASSNEGSPLHF; abundance: -; d_gene: -; v_gene: TRBV19; j_gene: TRBJ1-6
CDR3nt: TGTGCCAGCAGCTTAGTGCGGGGAAACTATGGCTACACCTTC; CDR3aa: CASSLVRGNYGYTF; abundance: -; d_gene: -; v_gene: TRBV7-9; j_gene: TRBJ1-2
CDR3nt: TGTGCCAGCAGTTACTCACCAGGGGTCGCTGAAGCTTTCTTT; CDR3aa: CASSYSPGVAEAFF; abundance: -; d_gene: -; v_gene: TRBV6-5; j_gene: TRBJ1-1
CDR3nt: TGTGCCATCAAGCCGCAAGTCTCTGGAAACACCATATATTTT; CDR3aa: CAIKPQVSGNTIYF; abundance: few; d_gene: -; v_gene: TRBV10-3; j_gene: TRBJ1-3
CDR3nt: TGTGCCAGCAGTGACGGGGGGGATGGCTACACCTTC; CDR3aa: CASSDGGDGYTF; abundance: medium-sized; d_gene: -; v_gene: TRBV6-1; j_gene: TRBJ1-2
CDR3nt: TGCGCCAGCAGCCAAGAGGGACGAAATACGCAGTATTTT; CDR3aa: CASSQEGRNTQYF; abundance: -; d_gene: -; v_gene: TRBV4-1; j_gene: TRBJ2-3
CDR3nt: TGTGCCAGCAGCCCACCTACTTCCTACGAGCAGTACTTC; CDR3aa: CASSPPTSYEQYF; abundance: -; d_gene: -; v_gene: TRBV11-3; j_gene: TRBJ2-7
CDR3nt: TGTGCCAGCAGCCGACAGGGGGCCCGGAACACCATATATTTT; CDR3aa: CASSRQGARNTIYF; abundance: -; d_gene: TRBD1; v_gene: TRBV11-2; j_gene: TRBJ1-3
CDR3nt: TGTGCCAGCAGTGAAGGGCGCGAGCAGTACTTC; CDR3aa: CASSEGREQYF; abundance: -; d_gene: -; v_gene: TRBV6-1; j_gene: TRBJ2-7
CDR3nt: TGTGCCAGCAGTGAAGGGCGGAGGAACAATGAGCAGTTCTTC; CDR3aa: CASSEGRRNNEQFF; abundance: medium-sized; d_gene: -; v_gene: TRBV2; j_gene: TRBJ2-1
CDR3nt: TGCGCCAGCAGCTTGGAAAGCGGCAGCAATCAGCCCCAGCATTTT; CDR3aa: CASSLESGSNQPQHF; abundance: large; d_gene: -; v_gene: TRBV5-1; j_gene: TRBJ1-5
CDR3nt: TGTGCCAGCACAAGGACACTGAACACTGAAGCTTTCTTT; CDR3aa: CASTRTLNTEAFF; abundance: few; d_gene: -; v_gene: TRBV6-1; j_gene: TRBJ1-1
CDR3nt: TGCAGCGTGTTGGGACAGGGGGCTGGGAGGGGCTACACCTTC; CDR3aa: CSVLGQGAGRGYTF; abundance: -; d_gene: TRBD1; v_gene: TRBV29-1; j_gene: TRBJ1-2
CDR3nt: TGTGCCAGCAGCTTAGCAACAGGGAGGGAGCAGTACTTC; CDR3aa: CASSLATGREQYF; abundance: -; d_gene: -; v_gene: TRBV7-6; j_gene: TRBJ2-7
CDR3nt: TGTGCCAGCAGCTTAGGGGGCGGGGGACCCTCCTACGAGCAGTACTTC; CDR3aa: CASSLGGGGPSYEQYF; abundance: -; d_gene: TRBD2; v_gene: TRBV7-2; j_gene: TRBJ2-7
CDR3nt: TGTGCCAGCTCACGACTAGCGGGAGGTTACGAGCAGTACTTC; CDR3aa: CASSRLAGGYEQYF; abundance: -; d_gene: TRBD2; v_gene: TRBV18; j_gene: TRBJ2-7
CDR3nt: TGTGCCAGCAGCGGTACTAGCGGGAGACTGTTCTTC; CDR3aa: CASSGTSGRLFF; abundance: -; d_gene: TRBD2; v_gene: TRBV7-6; j_gene: TRBJ2-1